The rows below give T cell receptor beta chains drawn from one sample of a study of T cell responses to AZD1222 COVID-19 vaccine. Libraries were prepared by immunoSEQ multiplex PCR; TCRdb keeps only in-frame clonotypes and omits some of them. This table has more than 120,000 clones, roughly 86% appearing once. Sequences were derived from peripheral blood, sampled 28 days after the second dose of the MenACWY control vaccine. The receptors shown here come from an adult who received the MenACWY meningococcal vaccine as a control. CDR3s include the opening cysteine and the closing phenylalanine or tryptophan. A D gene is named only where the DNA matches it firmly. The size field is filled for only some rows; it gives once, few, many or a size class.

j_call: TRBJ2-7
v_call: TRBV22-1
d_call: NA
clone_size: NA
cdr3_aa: CPGSTNRNPHEQYF
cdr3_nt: TGTCCTGGGAGCACAAATCGAAACCCCCACGAGCAGTACTTC

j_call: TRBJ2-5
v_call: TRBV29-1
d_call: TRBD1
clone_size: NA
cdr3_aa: CSVETGGETQYF
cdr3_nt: TGCAGCGTTGAAACAGGGGGAGAGACCCAGTACTTC

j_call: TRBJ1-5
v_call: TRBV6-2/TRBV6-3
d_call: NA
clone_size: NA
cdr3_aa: CASSYSLGQGGNQPQHF
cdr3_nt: TGTGCCAGCAGTTACTCTTTAGGCCAGGGAGGCAATCAGCCCCAGCATTTT

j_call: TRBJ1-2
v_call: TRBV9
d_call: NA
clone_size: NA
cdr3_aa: CASTPLDTDYGYTF
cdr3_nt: TGTGCCAGCACCCCCCTAGACACCGACTATGGCTACACCTTC

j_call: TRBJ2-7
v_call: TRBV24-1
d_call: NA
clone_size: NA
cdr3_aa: CATSGDNLDEQYF
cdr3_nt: TGTGCCACCAGTGGGGACAACTTAGACGAGCAGTACTTC

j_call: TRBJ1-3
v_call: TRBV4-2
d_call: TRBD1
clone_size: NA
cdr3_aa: CASSRDQQGPLSGNTIYF
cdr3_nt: TGTGCCAGCAGCCGCGACCAACAGGGGCCACTCTCTGGAAACACCATATATTTT

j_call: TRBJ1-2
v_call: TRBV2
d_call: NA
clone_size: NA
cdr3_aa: CASKGLSGGYTF
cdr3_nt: TGTGCCAGCAAGGGCCTGTCGGGTGGCTACACCTTC

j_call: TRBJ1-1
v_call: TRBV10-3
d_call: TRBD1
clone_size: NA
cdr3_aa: CAISEAGGPEAFF
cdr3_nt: TGTGCCATCAGTGAGGCAGGGGGCCCTGAAGCTTTCTTT

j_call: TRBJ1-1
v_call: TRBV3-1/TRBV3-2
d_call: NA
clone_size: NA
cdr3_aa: CASSREAGTEAFF
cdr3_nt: TGTGCCAGCAGCCGAGAGGCGGGCACTGAAGCTTTCTTT

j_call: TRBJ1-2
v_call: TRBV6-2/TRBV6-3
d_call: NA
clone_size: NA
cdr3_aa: CASSYGGSDYGYTF
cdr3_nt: TGTGCCAGCAGTTACGGTGGGAGTGACTATGGCTACACCTTC

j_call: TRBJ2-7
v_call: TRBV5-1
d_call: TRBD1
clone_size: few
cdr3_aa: CASSLGGTGIYEQYF
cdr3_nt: TGCGCCAGCAGCTTGGGCGGGACAGGGATCTACGAGCAGTACTTC

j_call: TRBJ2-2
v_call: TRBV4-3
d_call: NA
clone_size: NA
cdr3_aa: CASSQETVNTGELFF
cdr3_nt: TGCGCCAGCAGCCAAGAGACAGTCAACACCGGGGAGCTGTTTTTT

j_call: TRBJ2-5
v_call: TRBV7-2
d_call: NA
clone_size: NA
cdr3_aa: CASSFQETQYF
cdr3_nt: TGTGCCAGCAGCTTCCAAGAGACCCAGTACTTC

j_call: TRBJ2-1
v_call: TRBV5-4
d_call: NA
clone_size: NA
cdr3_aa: CASSPDSTYNEQFF
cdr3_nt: TGTGCCAGCAGCCCCGACAGCACCTACAATGAGCAGTTCTTC

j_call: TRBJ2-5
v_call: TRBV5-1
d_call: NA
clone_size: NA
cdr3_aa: CASSFSFQETQYF
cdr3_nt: TGCGCCAGCAGCTTTAGCTTCCAAGAGACCCAGTACTTC

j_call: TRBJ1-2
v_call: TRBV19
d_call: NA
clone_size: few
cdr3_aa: CASSNPLWVEYGYTF
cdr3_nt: TGTGCCAGTAGTAACCCACTCTGGGTGGAATATGGCTACACCTTC

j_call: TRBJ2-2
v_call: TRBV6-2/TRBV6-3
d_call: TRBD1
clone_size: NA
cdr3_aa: CASSYDREGTGELFF
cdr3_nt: TGTGCCAGCAGTTACGACAGGGAAGGCACCGGGGAGCTGTTTTTT

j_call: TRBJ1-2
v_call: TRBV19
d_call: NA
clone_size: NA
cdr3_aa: CASSIPGTVMGYTF
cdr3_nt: TGTGCCAGTAGTATACCCGGGACGGTGATGGGCTACACCTTC

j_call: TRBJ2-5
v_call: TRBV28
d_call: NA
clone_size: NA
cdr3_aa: CASSQTETQYF
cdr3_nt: TGTGCCAGCAGTCAAACAGAGACCCAGTACTTC

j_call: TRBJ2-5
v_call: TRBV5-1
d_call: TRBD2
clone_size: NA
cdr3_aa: CASSFPGLALETQYF
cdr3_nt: TGCGCCAGCAGCTTCCCGGGACTAGCGTTAGAGACCCAGTACTTC

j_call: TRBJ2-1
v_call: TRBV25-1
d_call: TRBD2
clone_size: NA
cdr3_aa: CASSDAPGTSFEQFF
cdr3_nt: TGTGCCAGCAGTGACGCTCCCGGGACTAGCTTTGAGCAGTTCTTC

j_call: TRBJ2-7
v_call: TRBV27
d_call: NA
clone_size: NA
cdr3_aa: CASSFGARYEQYF
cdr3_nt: TGTGCCAGCAGTTTCGGGGCCCGCTACGAGCAGTACTTC

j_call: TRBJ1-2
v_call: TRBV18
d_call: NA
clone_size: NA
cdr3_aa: CASSPAAGQTNYGYTF
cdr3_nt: TGTGCCAGCTCCCCTGCAGCAGGGCAGACTAACTATGGCTACACCTTC

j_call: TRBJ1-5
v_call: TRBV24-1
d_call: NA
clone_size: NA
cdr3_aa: CATSDTPDQPQHF
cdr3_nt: TGTGCCACCAGTGATACACCGGATCAGCCCCAGCATTTT

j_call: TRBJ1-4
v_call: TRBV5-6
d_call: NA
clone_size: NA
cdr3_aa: CASSPERGRYEKLFF
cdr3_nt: TGTGCCAGCAGCCCAGAGAGGGGGAGGTATGAAAAACTGTTTTTT

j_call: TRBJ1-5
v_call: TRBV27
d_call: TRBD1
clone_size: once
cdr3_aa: CASGMGQGINQPQHF
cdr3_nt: TGTGCCAGCGGGATGGGACAGGGGATCAATCAGCCCCAGCATTTT

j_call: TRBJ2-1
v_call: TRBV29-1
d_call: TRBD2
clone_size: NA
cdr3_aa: CSGRISAGSSYNEQFF
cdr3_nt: TGCAGCGGCCGGATATCAGCGGGGAGCTCCTACAATGAGCAGTTCTTC

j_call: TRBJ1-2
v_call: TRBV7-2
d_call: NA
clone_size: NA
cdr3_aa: CASSLGIDGYTF
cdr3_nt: TGTGCCAGCAGCTTAGGGATAGATGGCTACACCTTC

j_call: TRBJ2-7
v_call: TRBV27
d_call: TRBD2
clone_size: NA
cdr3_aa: CAWASGPYEQYF
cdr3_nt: TGTGCGTGGGCTAGCGGCCCCTACGAGCAGTACTTC

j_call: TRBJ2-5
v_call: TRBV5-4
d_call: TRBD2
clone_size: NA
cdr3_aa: CASSIRDYSQQTQYF
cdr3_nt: TGTGCCAGCAGCATCCGGGACTATAGTCAGCAGACCCAGTACTTC

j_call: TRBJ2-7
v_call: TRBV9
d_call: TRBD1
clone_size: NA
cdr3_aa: CASSDRDRGRYEQYF
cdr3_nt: TGTGCCAGCAGCGATAGGGACAGGGGGCGCTACGAGCAGTACTTC

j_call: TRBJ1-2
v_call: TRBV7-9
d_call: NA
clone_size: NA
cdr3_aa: CASSFGRGILDGYTF
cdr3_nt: TGTGCCAGCAGCTTCGGCCGGGGGATCTTGGATGGCTACACCTTC

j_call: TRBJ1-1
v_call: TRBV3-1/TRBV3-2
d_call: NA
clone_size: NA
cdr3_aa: CASSQPTGAEAFF
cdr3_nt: TGTGCCAGCAGCCAACCGACGGGCGCTGAAGCTTTCTTT

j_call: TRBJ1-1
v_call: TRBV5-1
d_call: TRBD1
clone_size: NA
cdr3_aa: CASYPGEGATAEAFF
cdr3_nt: TGCGCCAGCTATCCTGGGGAGGGGGCGACCGCTGAAGCTTTCTTT

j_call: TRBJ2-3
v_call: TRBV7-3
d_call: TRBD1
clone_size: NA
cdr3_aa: CASSPGQGLDTQYF
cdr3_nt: TGTGCCAGCAGCCCGGGACAGGGGTTAGATACGCAGTATTTT

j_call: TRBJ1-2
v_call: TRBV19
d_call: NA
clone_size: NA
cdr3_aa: CASSTGKGKGYTF
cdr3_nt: TGTGCCAGTAGTACAGGGAAAGGAAAAGGCTACACCTTC

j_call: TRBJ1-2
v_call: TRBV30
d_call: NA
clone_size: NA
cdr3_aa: CACSGPQTHYGYTF
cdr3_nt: TGTGCCTGTAGCGGGCCTCAAACTCACTATGGCTACACCTTC

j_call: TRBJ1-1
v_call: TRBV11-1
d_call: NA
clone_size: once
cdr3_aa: CASTTRENTEAFF
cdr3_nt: TGTGCCAGCACCACTAGGGAGAACACTGAAGCTTTCTTT

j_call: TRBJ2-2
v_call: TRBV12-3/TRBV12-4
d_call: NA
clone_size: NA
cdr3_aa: CASSFELAGELFF
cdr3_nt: TGTGCCAGCAGTTTCGAACTAGCCGGGGAGCTGTTTTTT

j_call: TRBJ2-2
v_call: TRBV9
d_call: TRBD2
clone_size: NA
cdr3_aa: CASSVGGLGGAGELFF
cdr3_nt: TGTGCCAGCAGCGTAGGGGGACTAGGCGGGGCCGGGGAGCTGTTTTTT

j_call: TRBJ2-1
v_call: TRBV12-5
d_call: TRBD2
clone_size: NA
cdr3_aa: CASGLVIQRGMNEQFF
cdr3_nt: TGTGCTAGTGGTTTGGTAATCCAGCGGGGAATGAATGAGCAGTTCTTC

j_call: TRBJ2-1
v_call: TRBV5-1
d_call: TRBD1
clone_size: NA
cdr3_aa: CASSPDRVFGNEQFF
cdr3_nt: TGCGCCAGCAGCCCAGACAGGGTCTTCGGCAATGAGCAGTTCTTC

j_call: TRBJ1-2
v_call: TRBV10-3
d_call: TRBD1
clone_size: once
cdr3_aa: CATPGQGSSDRGYTF
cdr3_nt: TGTGCCACACCGGGACAGGGTTCGTCTGATCGTGGCTACACCTTC